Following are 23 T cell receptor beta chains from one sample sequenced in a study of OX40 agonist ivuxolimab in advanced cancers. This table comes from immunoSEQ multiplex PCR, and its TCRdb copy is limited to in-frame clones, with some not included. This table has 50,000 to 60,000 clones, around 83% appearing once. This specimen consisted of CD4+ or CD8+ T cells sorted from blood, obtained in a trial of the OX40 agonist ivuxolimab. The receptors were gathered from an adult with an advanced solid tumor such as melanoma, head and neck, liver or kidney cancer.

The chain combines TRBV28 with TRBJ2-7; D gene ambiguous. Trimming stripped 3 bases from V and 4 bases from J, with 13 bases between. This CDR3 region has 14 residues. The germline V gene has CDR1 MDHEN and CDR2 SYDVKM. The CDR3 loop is CASSFGGRSYEQYF. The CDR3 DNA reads TGTGCCAGCAGTTTCGGCGGCAGGTCTTACGAGCAGTACTTC.

The CDR3 region is CASRTGPAGGYEQYF. The CDR3, as DNA: TGTGCCAGCAGGACTGGGCCAGCGGGAGGCTACGAGCAGTACTTC. The chain recombines TRBV2 with TRBJ2-7, with TRBD2 matching 9 bases. CDR1 is SNHLY and CDR2 is FYNNEI in the germline V gene. V lost 6 bases, J lost 3 bases, and 9 bases stayed unmatched. The CDR3 is 15 residues long. The whole variable domain, filled in from reference TRBV2 and TRBJ2-7, reads EPEVTQTPSHQVTQMGQEVILRCVPISNHLYFYWYRQILGQKVEFLVSFYNNEISEKSEIFDDQFSVERPDGSNFTLKIRSTKLEDSAMYFCASRTGPAGGYEQYFGPGTRLTVT.

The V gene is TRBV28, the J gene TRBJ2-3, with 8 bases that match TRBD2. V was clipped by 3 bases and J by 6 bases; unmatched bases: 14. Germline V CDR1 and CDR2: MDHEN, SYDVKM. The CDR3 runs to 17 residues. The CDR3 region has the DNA TGTGCCAGCAGTTTGCCGGGGGCCCTAGCGGGCGGTGATACGCAGTATTTT. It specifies CASSLPGALAGGDTQYF.

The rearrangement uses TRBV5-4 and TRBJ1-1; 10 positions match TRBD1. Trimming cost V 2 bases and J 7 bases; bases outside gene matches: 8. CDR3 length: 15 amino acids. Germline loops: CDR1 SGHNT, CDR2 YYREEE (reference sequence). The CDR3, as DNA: TGTGCCAGCAGCTTCCCCGGGACAGGGGAAGATGAAGCTTTCTTT. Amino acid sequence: CASSFPGTGEDEAFF.

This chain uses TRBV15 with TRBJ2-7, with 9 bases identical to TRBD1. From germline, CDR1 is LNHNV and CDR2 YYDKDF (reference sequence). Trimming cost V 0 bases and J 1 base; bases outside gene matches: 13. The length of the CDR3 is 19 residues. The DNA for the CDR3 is TGTGCCACCAGCAGAGATCGACGGACGACAGGGGGACTTTCCTACGAGCAGTACTTC. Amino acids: CATSRDRRTTGGLSYEQYF.

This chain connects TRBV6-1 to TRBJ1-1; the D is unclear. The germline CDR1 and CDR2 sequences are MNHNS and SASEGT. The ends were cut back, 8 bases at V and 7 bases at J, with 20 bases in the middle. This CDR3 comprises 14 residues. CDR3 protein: CASRIVLAPDEAFF. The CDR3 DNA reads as TGTGCCAGCCGAATTGTCCTCGCGCCCGATGAAGCTTTCTTT.

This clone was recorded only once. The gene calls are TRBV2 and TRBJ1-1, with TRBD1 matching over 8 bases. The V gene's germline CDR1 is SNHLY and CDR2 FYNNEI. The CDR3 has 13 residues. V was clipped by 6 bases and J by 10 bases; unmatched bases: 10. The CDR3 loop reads CASSLTGARLAFF. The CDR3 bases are TGTGCCAGCAGCCTGACAGGGGCAAGGCTAGCTTTCTTT.

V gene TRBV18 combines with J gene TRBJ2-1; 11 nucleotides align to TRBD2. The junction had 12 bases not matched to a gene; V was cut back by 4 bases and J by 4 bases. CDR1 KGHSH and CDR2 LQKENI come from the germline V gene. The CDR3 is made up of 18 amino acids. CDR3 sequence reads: CASSLTLSLAGGYNEQFF. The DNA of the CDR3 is TGTGCCAGCTCACTTACCCTCTCGCTAGCGGGAGGTTACAATGAGCAGTTCTTC.

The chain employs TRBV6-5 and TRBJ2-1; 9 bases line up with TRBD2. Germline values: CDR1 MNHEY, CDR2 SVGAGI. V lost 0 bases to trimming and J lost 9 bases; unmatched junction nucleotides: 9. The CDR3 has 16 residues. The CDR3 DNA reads TGTGCCAGCAGTTACTCTATAGCGGGAGTAATAGGTGAGCAGTTCTTC. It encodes CASSYSIAGVIGEQFF.

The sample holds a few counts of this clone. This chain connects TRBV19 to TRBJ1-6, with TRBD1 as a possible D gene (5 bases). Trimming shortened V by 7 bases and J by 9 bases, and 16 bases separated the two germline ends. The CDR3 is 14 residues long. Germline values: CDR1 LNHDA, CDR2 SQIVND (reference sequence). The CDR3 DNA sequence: TGTGCCAGTACTTGGGGGACTCGAGGTTCACCCCTCCACTTT. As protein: CASTWGTRGSPLHF.

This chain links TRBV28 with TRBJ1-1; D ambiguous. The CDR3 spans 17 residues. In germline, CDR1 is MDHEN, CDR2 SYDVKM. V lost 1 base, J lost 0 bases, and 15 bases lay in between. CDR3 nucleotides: TGTGCCAGCAGTTTATCCCCGACCTTTGTCTTGAACACTGAAGCTTTCTTT. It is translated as CASSLSPTFVLNTEAFF.

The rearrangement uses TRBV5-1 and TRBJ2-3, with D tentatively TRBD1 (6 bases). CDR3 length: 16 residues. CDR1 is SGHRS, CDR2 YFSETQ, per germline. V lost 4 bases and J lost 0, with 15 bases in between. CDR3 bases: TGCGCCAGCAGCGTAGCCCGGGACACTAGCACAGATACGCAGTATTTT. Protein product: CASSVARDTSTDTQYF.

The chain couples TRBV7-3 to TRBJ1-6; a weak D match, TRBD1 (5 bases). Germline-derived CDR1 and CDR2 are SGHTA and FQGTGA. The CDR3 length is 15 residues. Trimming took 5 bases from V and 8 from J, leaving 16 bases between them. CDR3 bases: TGTGCCAGCAGCCTCCCCGGGGGGGTGGATTCACCCCTCCACTTT. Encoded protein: CASSLPGGVDSPLHF.

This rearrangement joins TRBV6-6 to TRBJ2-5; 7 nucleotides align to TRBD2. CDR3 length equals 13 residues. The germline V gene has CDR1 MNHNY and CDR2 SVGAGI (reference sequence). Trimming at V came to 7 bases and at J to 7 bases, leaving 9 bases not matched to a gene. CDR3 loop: CASNPSSGGTQYF. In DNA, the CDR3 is TGTGCCAGCAATCCCTCTAGCGGTGGGACCCAGTACTTC.

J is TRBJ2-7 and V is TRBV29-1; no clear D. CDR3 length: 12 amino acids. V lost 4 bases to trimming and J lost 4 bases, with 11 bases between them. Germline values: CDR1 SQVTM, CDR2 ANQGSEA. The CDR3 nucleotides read TGCAGCGTTGGCGAGTTTCGGTACGAGCAGTACTTC. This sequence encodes CSVGEFRYEQYF.

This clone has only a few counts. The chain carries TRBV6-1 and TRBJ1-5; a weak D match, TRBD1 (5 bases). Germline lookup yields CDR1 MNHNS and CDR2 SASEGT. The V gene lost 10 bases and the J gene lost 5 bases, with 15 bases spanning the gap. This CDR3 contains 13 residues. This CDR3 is CATRRDPDQPQHF. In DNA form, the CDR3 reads TGTGCCACCCGAAGGGACCCCGATCAGCCCCAGCATTTT.

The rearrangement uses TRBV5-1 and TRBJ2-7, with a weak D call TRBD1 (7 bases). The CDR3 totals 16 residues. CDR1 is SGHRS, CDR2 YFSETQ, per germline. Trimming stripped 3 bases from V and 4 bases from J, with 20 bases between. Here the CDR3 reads CASSSYPRETGYEQYF. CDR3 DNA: TGCGCCAGCAGCTCCTATCCCCGGGAGACAGGGTACGAGCAGTACTTC.

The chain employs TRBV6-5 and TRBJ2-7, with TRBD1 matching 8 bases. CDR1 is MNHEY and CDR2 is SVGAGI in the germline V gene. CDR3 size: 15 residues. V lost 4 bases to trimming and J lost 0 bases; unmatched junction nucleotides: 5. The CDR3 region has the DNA TGTGCCAGCAGTTTACGGACAGGGAGCTCCTACGAGCAGTACTTC. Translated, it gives CASSLRTGSSYEQYF.

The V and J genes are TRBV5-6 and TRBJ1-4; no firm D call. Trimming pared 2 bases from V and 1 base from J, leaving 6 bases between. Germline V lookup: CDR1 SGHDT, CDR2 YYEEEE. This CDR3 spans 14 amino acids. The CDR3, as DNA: TGTGCCAGCAGCTTAAGGGTAACTAATGAAAAACTGTTTTTT. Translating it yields CASSLRVTNEKLFF.

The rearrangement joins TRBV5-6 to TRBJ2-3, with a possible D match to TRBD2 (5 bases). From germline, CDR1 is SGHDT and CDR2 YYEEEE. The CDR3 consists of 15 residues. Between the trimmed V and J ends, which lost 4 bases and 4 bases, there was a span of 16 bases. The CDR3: CASSMLGLGADTQYF. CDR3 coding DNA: TGTGCCAGCAGCATGCTGGGCCTCGGGGCAGATACGCAGTATTTT. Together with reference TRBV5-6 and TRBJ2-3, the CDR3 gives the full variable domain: DAGVTQSPTHLIKTRGQQVTLRCSPKSGHDTVSWYQQALGQGPQFIFQYYEEEERQRGNFPDRFSGHQFPNYSSELNVNALLLGDSALYLCASSMLGLGADTQYFGPGTRLTVL.

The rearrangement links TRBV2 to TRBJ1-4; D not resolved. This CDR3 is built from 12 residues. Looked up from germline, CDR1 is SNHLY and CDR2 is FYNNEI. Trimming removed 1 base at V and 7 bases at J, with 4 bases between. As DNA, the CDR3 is TGTGCCAGCAGTGAAGACTTTGAAAAACTGTTTTTT. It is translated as CASSEDFEKLFF.

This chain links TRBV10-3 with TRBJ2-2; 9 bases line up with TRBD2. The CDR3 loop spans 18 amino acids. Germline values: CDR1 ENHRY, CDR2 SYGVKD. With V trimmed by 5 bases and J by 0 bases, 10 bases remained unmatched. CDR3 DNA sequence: TGTGCCATCAGTCGTGTAGCGGGAGTTATCGCGAACACCGGGGAGCTGTTTTTT. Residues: CAISRVAGVIANTGELFF.

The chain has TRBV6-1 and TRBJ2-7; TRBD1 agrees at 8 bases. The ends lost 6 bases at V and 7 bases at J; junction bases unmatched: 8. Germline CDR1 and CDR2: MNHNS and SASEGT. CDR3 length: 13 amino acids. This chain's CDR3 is CASSWTGLEEQYF. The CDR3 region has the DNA TGTGCCAGCAGCTGGACAGGGCTAGAGGAGCAGTACTTC.